What follows is one T cell receptor (beta chain) and its context. There is no known antigen for this receptor. Per-nucleotide qualities are absent, and no much larger clonotype sits a single base away. This specimen comes from a study of cytomegalovirus exposure and HLA in healthy donors (dated by TCRdb to 2015 to 2018). Describing the broader study: An earlier analysis of about 530 of the donors reported roughly 300 Gb of sequence data and 117 million unique TCR beta sequences obtained from roughly 170 million T cells. Of the roughly 430 genotyped donors, about 84% fell in the genetic ancestry cluster associated with self-reported Caucasian donors. Donor age, sex, ethnicity and CMV serostatus were compiled together with the repertoire data. Along with the approximately 650-subject first cohort, a separate validation cohort of over 90 different subjects was used. In an earlier analysis of a few hundred of the donors, high-throughput TCR beta sequencing was used to judge whether each TCR beta V gene segment behaved as functional or pseudogenic. About five DR-DQ haplotypes were handled as single units for association and clustering because linkage in the cohort was strong. The number of donors typed differed by locus, with 629-630 for A, B, C, DRB1 and DQB1, roughly 520 for DQA1, 600 to 610 for DPA1, and some 440 for DPB1. The study combined high-throughput TCR immunosequencing, statistical association of individual TCRs with disease status, and machine learning to predict cytomegalovirus infection status. The aim of the study was to test whether cataloging public T cell receptors could identify signatures of past pathogen exposure. An early release covering roughly 640 HLA-typed donors comprised approximately 290 gigabases of sequencing data and 65 million to 100 million unique TCR sequences. To study patterns of TCR occurrence, a later analysis re-analyzed previously published TCR beta repertoires from 500 to 850 donors and added high-resolution HLA genotyping. All discovery cohort repertoires had been generated using a single sequencing platform. HLA typing covered class I and class II loci at four-digit resolution. A later genetic analysis used genome-wide SNP genotypes for about 55% of the 666 donors, treating that subset as a discovery cohort. Rather than using new phenotypic data, the later analysis identified candidate immune exposures from TCR beta sequences and from how often those sequences occurred across donors. The study profiled the T cell repertoires of fewer than 850 subjects by immunosequencing and related them to cytomegalovirus serostatus. Across approximately 420 genotyped donors of the cohort, an average of about 240,000 unique TCR beta nucleotide sequences per donor were sequenced, and roughly 18% of those sequences were non-productive. Paper-wide results and their limitations: The classifier was reported to diagnose cytomegalovirus status with high specificity and sensitivity in both the original and validation cohorts. A total of 150 or so TCR beta chains were listed by the study as associated with cytomegalovirus. An association between a missense DCLRE1C variant and V-gene and J-gene trimming of TCR beta chains was found in a later genetic analysis and replicated in an independent cohort. A later analysis associated about 17,000 TCR beta sequences with specific HLA alleles at a false discovery rate of 0.05. Roughly uniform sequencing depth across donors was assumed in presence/absence analyses, although this assumption may not hold. In an earlier analysis of some 550 of the donors, most TCR beta V segments were observed in productive rearrangements about 87% or about 30% of the time, broadly matching IMGT annotations. According to a later genetic analysis, donors in an Asian-associated ancestry cluster had fewer N-insertions in productive TCRs than the roughly 660-donor mean. In a later analysis, TCR association rates were found to vary across HLA loci, with the most associated TCRs seen for DRB1 alleles and the fewest for HLA-C alleles. In vitro tests confirmed that a few of the cytomegalovirus-associated TCR beta chains recognize cytomegalovirus antigens. When HLA alleles, especially DR and DQ, strongly co-occurred, attributing TCR associations to individual alleles was difficult. A further reported finding was that TCR beta sequences accurately predicted the HLA-A and HLA-B alleles for most subjects in the first cohort. Because counts were too low, seventeen rarely observed V segments, including chromosome 9 orphons, were left out of the earlier analysis of 500 to 650 of the donors. In a later analysis, HLA-associated TCR beta chains showed more clonal expansion and lower generation probabilities than non-associated chains that were equally common. A later analysis reported that several top co-occurrence clusters appeared linked to parvovirus B19, influenza, CMV and Epstein-Barr virus. The authors suggested that the approach could potentially be extended to other disease states and immunological phenotypes. Most TCR sequences were seen in very few donors, while some public TCRs were found in many individuals. Most CMV-associated TCR beta chains appeared to be HLA-restricted in a later analysis, and the HLA associations seemed to be driven largely by CMV exposure. The sequencing pipeline was judged likely to have produced a cluster of highly shared sequence variants as a technical artifact. Immune exposure information for the cohort was limited to CMV serostatus. Correlated functional status among segregating V segments might be attributable to linkage disequilibrium, but an unknown experimental factor could not be ruled out. Only TCR beta chains were sequenced in this cohort, and the absence of alpha or paired-chain data limited detectable features. Because some donors lacked HLA typing at each locus, the association tests relied only on the typed subset.

The method behind the library was the immunoSEQ multiplex PCR assay. For the multiplex PCR, a mixture combining 60 forward primers for TCR Vbeta segments and 13 reverse primers for TCR Jbeta segments was used. Amplification of the CDR3 region of rearranged TCR beta genes was performed with a multiplex PCR assay on genomic DNA. On the Illumina HiSeq System, the amplified TCR beta libraries were sequenced as 87-base-pair reads. The study's processing was this. A later analysis counted about 76 million unique TCR beta chains across the 700 or so repertoires, and some 11 million of these chains were shared by at least two donors. Raw reads were error-corrected and collapsed into unique sequences with a nearest-neighbor algorithm that merged closely related sequences to remove PCR and sequencing errors. Alignment of CDR3 sequences to IMGT reference sequences was used to assign V, D and J gene segments. Each retained sequence needed at least a six-nucleotide match to both a V gene segment and a J gene segment. Rearrangements were called productive when the CDR3 lacked stop codons and stayed in frame with V and J; all others were non-productive. CDR3 was defined according to IMGT convention as the region running from the second conserved V-encoded cysteine to the conserved J-encoded phenylalanine. The earlier analysis of 500 to 650 of the donors excluded any sequence lacking an unambiguous match to a single V gene segment. An earlier analysis of 587 of the donors classified V segments as functional when productive rearrangements were above 56.7% and as segregating when the standard deviation between donors was above 5%. A statistical classification framework was developed to diagnose cytomegalovirus status using the catalog of TCR beta chain sequences. A later analysis assigned V and J genes by comparing TCR nucleotide sequences with IMGT/GENE-DB human TR gene sequences. In a later analysis, CDR3 sequences and most-parsimonious VDJ recombination scenarios were assigned using the TCRdist pipeline. In a later analysis, each TCR beta chain was defined by its CDR3 amino acid sequence together with its V-gene family, and reads lacking a unique V-gene family were excluded. As a way to deal with suspected cross-contamination and a sequencing artifact, a later analysis dropped over 550 nucleotide sequences that were highly shared and had low generation probability. For each public chain, a later analysis derived a clonal expansion index from normalized ranks of inferred template counts within each repertoire. In a later analysis, generation probabilities were computed using a VDJ recombination model fitted to out-of-frame rearrangements, and the results were checked against IGoR. In a later analysis, hypergeometric tests were used to score TCR-TCR, TCR-HLA and TCR-CMV co-occurrence, with a repertoire-size bias correction applied to TCR pairs. In a later analysis, false discovery rates were estimated by permuting HLA or CMV assignments 20 times. A later analysis grouped co-occurring TCRs with DBSCAN, adding TCRdist sequence similarity when clustering within HLA-allele-positive subsets. Repertoires with fewer than 30,000 or more than 120,000 public chains, plus five repertoires with anomalous nucleotide sharing, were excluded from co-occurrence clustering. TCRdb took this table from immuneACCESS and kept in-frame rearrangements with V and J called. Such tables lack part of the clones; where checked against another copy, unresolved V genes explain under half of the gap, and the rest is unexplained. The DNA was the basis for D and trimming; V, J and clone size are from that table. This sample is represented by roughly 200,000 clones; 82% of them were singletons. The biggest ten clones account for about 2.5% of the sample.

In total, roughly 710 healthy bone marrow donors made up the cohort. At the time of sampling, all cohort members were nominally healthy, though unrecorded immune exposures were likely present. The donor was CMV seronegative and belonged to the group of more than 300 seronegative cohort members. Each donor provided a peripheral blood sample, and peripheral blood mononuclear cells were used for TCR beta sequencing. The Qiagen DNeasy Blood Extraction Kit was used to extract genomic DNA from the blood cell samples. Sequencing input: PBMCs. The TCR comes from a woman in her forties in good health and CMV-seronegative.

The bases are TGTGCCACCAGCTATCGCCGGGAGAACTATGGCTACACCTTC. Its product reads: CATSYRRENYGYTF. The chain is made from TRBV15 and TRBJ1-2; no D gene is confidently identified. The CDR3 contains 14 residues, cysteine and phenylalanine counted. Left in the record is the CDR3 DNA by itself, 42 bases read in frame from the first base. The germline V gene (reference sequence) supplies CDR1 LNHNV and CDR2 YYDKDF. Relative to germline, V is 5 bases shorter and J is 2 bases shorter, with 12 bases between their ends.